The 22 T cell receptor beta chains listed next were all sequenced from one sample in a study of human T cells and chemical hapten exposure. Treatment reported: therapeutic diphenylcyclopropenone sensitization with weekly scalp DPC. It was the library that attached unique molecular identifiers to individual cDNA molecules. TCRdb used MiXCR to reprocess the reads, holding one entry per CDR3 protein. The sample has 2,500 to 3,000 distinct CDR3 sequences, approximately 48% seen once. Source: whole blood, taken before DPC sensitization or 2, 6, or about 24 weeks after (not recorded which). These receptors were taken from an adult with alopecia areata. Some clones in this sample may be carry-over from other donors' samples. This table probably holds off-target reads from a library built for another chain.

The sample holds a few counts of this clonotype. The V gene is TRBV20-1, the J gene TRBJ2-1, with a possible D match to TRBD1 (6 bases). Germline V gene data show CDR1 as DFQATT and CDR2 as SNEGSKA (reference sequence). Trimming removed 5 bases at V and 6 bases at J, with 17 bases between. The CDR3 runs 14 residues. CDR3: CSAERDTQRNEQFF. The CDR3 nucleotides read TGCAGTGCTGAAAGGGACACCCAGCGCAATGAGCAGTTCTTC.

CDR3 region: CASSLVPSGGINEQFF. In nucleotides, the CDR3 is TGTGCCAGCAGCTTGGTCCCTAGCGGGGGTATTAATGAGCAGTTCTTC. The chain is built from TRBV5-6 and TRBJ2-1; TRBD2 aligns across 10 bases. V gave up 0 bases and J gave up 7 bases; unmatched junction bases: 7. Germline CDR1 and CDR2: SGHDT and YYEEEE. This CDR3 has 16 residues.

The V gene is TRBV30, the J gene TRBJ2-2; 9 nucleotides align to TRBD2. Losses at the gene ends were 2 bases for V and 5 bases for J; bases not matched to a gene: 6. Germline CDR1 reads GTSNPN; CDR2 reads SVGIG (reference sequence). The CDR3 spans 15 residues. CDR3 sequence (DNA): TGTGCCTGGAGTTCTATAGCGGGAGCGACCGGGGAGCTGTTTTTT. Protein product: CAWSSIAGATGELFF.

V is TRBV20-1 and J is TRBJ2-7, with TRBD2 matching over 7 bases. The germline V gene encodes CDR1 DFQATT and CDR2 SNEGSKA (reference sequence). J was trimmed by 3 bases and V by 3 bases; bases with no gene match: 8. The CDR3 is 14 amino acids. CDR3 in DNA: TGCAGTGCTAGTTACCCTAGCGGCAACTACGAGCAGTACTTC. Translated: CSASYPSGNYEQYF.

The J gene is TRBJ2-3, the V gene TRBV5-4, with a weak D call TRBD1 (7 bases). The CDR3 has 18 residues. V was trimmed by 0 bases and J by 1 base, leaving 18 bases between them. In germline, CDR1 is SGHNT, CDR2 YYREEE (reference sequence). The CDR3 DNA is TGTGCCAGCAGCTTGGAGAACCGGGGGACAGCTGGCACAGATACGCAGTATTTT. Translated: CASSLENRGTAGTDTQYF.

The chain employs TRBV4-3 and TRBJ2-1, with 14 positions matching TRBD2. V lost 0 bases and J lost 8; bases outside the gene matches: 3. CDR3 length: 16 residues. Germline CDR1 and CDR2: LGHNA and YSLEER. CDR3 loop: CASSQDRLAGGHEQFF. The CDR3 nucleotides are TGCGCCAGCAGCCAAGATCGACTAGCGGGAGGGCATGAGCAGTTCTTC.

DNA of the CDR3: TGTGCCAGCAGTGACTCAGCCGGGAGCACAGATACGCAGTATTTT. It codes for CASSDSAGSTDTQYF. The chain uses TRBV6-4 and TRBJ2-3, with no clear D. The V end was cut by 0 bases, the J end by 0 bases, with 7 bases between. The germline gives CDR1 MRHNA, CDR2 SNTAGT. This CDR3 has 15 residues.

For the CDR3, the DNA is TGTGCCAGCAGTCGAGGGACGGTCCTTAGGTACGAGCAGTACTTC. Amino acid sequence: CASSRGTVLRYEQYF. This chain joins TRBV11-2 and TRBJ2-7, with D perhaps TRBD1 or TRBD2 (5 bases each). Germline CDR1 SGHAT, CDR2 FQNNGV. The CDR3 contains 15 residues. With 6 bases removed from V and 4 bases from J, the gap between germline ends came to 19 bases.

The V and J genes are TRBV7-6 and TRBJ2-3; 11 bases line up with TRBD2. Germline V gene sequence: CDR1 SGHVS, CDR2 FNYEAQ. The CDR3 has 16 residues. Unmatched junction bases numbered 4, after V lost 3 bases and J lost 2 bases. This chain's CDR3 is CASSFRLAGPTDTQYF. DNA for the CDR3: TGTGCCAGCAGCTTTAGACTAGCGGGGCCCACAGATACGCAGTATTTT.

This clonotype was observed a handful of times. The chain combines TRBV11-2 with TRBJ2-5; the D gene is possibly TRBD2 (5 bases). The germline gives CDR1 SGHAT, CDR2 FQNNGV. The CDR3 runs 15 residues. V lost 1 base, J lost 1 base, and 10 bases lay in between. CDR3 residues: CASSLGPRGQETQYF. In DNA, the CDR3 is TGTGCCAGCAGCTTAGGTCCCCGGGGCCAAGAGACCCAGTACTTC.

V gene TRBV14 combines with J gene TRBJ1-1; D is unresolved. Trimming shortened V by 1 base and J by 0 bases, and 3 bases separated the two germline ends. Germline CDR1 SGHDN, CDR2 FVKESK. The CDR3 runs 13 residues. The CDR3 reads CASSQGMNTEAFF. In nucleotides, the CDR3 is TGTGCCAGCAGCCAAGGGATGAACACTGAAGCTTTCTTT.

The chain recombines TRBV27 with TRBJ2-7; TRBD2 matches at 7 bases. The length of the CDR3 is 16 residues. Germline V gene sequence: CDR1 MNHEY, CDR2 SMNVEV (reference sequence). The V and J ends lost 1 base and 0 bases, in that order; junction bases with no gene match: 6. The CDR3 sequence: CASSLLGGVRSYEQYF. CDR3 nucleotides: TGTGCCAGCAGTTTATTGGGGGGGGTCCGCTCCTACGAGCAGTACTTC.

The V call is TRBV7-3, the J call TRBJ2-2, with 12 bases that match TRBD2. V lost 5 bases to trimming and J lost 4 bases; unmatched junction nucleotides: 5. CDR3 length: 16 amino acids. Germline assignment: CDR1 SGHTA and CDR2 FQGTGA. The CDR3 region has the DNA TGTGCCAGCAGCCAAGGACTAGCGGGACCCACCGGGGAGCTGTTTTTT. Amino acids: CASSQGLAGPTGELFF.

This sequence joins TRBV6-1 and TRBJ1-4; D might be TRBD1 (6 bases). The CDR3 length is 14 residues. The V gene's germline CDR1 is MNHNS and CDR2 SASEGT. Trimming pared 6 bases from V and 5 bases from J, leaving 13 bases between. The CDR3 loop is CASRLTGSNEKLFF. In DNA form, the CDR3 reads TGTGCCAGCAGATTGACAGGATCCAATGAAAAACTGTTTTTT.

The genes are TRBV12-3 or TRBV12-4 and TRBJ1-6; 7 nucleotides align to TRBD1. The CDR3 has 15 amino acids. V was clipped by 3 bases and J by 8 bases; unmatched bases: 7. CDR3 amino acids: CASSFSDRVDSPLHF. The CDR3 DNA reads TGTGCCAGCAGTTTCAGCGACAGGGTTGATTCACCCCTCCACTTT.

The chain is built from TRBV7-9 and TRBJ2-1; TRBD1 matches 11 bases. Germline loops: CDR1 SEHNR, CDR2 FQNEAQ (reference sequence). This CDR3 region has 14 residues. The V gene end was trimmed by 3 bases and the J gene end by 8 bases; junction bases not matched to a gene: 3. The chain's CDR3 is CASSLGQGVHEQFF. The CDR3 region has the DNA TGTGCCAGCAGCTTGGGACAGGGGGTCCATGAGCAGTTCTTC.

CDR3 region: CASSPGLLNTGELFF. DNA for the CDR3: TGTGCCAGCAGTCCGGGACTACTCAACACCGGGGAGCTGTTTTTT. The rearrangement links TRBV12-3 or TRBV12-4 to TRBJ2-2; TRBD2 aligns across 7 bases. V lost 5 bases to trimming and J lost 2 bases; unmatched junction nucleotides: 5. The CDR3 length is 15 residues.

The chain's CDR3 is CSARESGGALNEQFF. The CDR3 DNA sequence: TGCAGTGCTAGAGAAAGCGGGGGGGCCTTGAATGAGCAGTTCTTC. The gene calls are TRBV20-1 and TRBJ2-1; TRBD2 aligns across 10 bases. This CDR3 contains 15 residues. The germline V gene has CDR1 DFQATT and CDR2 SNEGSKA (reference sequence). J gave up 7 bases and V 0 bases, and 6 bases lay outside the gene matches.

This clonotype was observed a handful of times. V and J are TRBV20-1 and TRBJ2-3; 12 nucleotides line up with TRBD2. CDR3 length: 15 amino acids. Germline lookup yields CDR1 DFQATT and CDR2 SNEGSKA (reference sequence). Unmatched junction bases numbered 9, after V lost 6 bases and J lost 5 bases. The CDR3 sequence is CSARGLAGSGDTQYF. The CDR3 coding sequence is TGCAGTGCCCGGGGACTAGCGGGCTCGGGAGATACGCAGTATTTT.

CDR3 nucleotide sequence: TGTGCCAGCAGCTTAGATGGGGGAGACCATACGCAGTATTTT. Encoded protein: CASSLDGGDHTQYF. The rearrangement joins TRBV7-9 to TRBJ2-3; D may match TRBD1 or TRBD2 (5 bases each). V shed 1 base and J shed 7 bases, with 12 bases lying between them. CDR3 length equals 14 residues. Germline CDR1 SEHNR, CDR2 FQNEAQ (reference sequence).

The chain recombines TRBV6-2 or TRBV6-3 with TRBJ2-5; no definite D call. Trimming pared 6 bases from V and 2 bases from J, leaving 13 bases between. Germline loops: CDR1 MNHEY, CDR2 SVGEGT. This CDR3 spans 14 amino acids. CDR3 region: CASRLQPFQETQYF. The CDR3 nucleotides read TGTGCCAGCAGATTACAGCCGTTTCAAGAGACCCAGTACTTC.

The chain joins TRBV12-3 or TRBV12-4 to TRBJ2-5; no reliable D call. CDR3 length equals 13 residues. V was clipped by 6 bases and J by 0 bases, with 8 bases between them. The CDR3 reads CASSGDNQETQYF. CDR3 nucleotide sequence: TGTGCCAGCAGCGGCGACAACCAAGAGACCCAGTACTTC.